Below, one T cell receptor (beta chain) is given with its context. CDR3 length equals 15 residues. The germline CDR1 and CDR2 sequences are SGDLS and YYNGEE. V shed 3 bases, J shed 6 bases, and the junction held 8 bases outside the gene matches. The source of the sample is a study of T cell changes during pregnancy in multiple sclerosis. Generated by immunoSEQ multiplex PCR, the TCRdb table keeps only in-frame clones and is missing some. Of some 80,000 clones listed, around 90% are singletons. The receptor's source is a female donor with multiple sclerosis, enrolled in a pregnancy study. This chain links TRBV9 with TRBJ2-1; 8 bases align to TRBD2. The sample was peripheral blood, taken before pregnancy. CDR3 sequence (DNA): TGTGCCAGCAGCGCCGGGACTAGTCCCATCAATGAGCAGTTCTTC. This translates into CASSAGTSPINEQFF.